Listed below are T cell receptor beta chains from one sample, sequenced in a study of T-cell memory formation after mild COVID-19. MiXCR, run by TCRdb on the 5' RACE reads, gives a single entry per CDR3 protein. The profile shows around 300,000 distinct CDR3 sequences, approximately 14% of them singletons. The specimen was PBMCs or a T cell subset sorted from them (not recorded which). The origin of the receptors is a man aged 18 to 35 who had mild COVID-19 (a few samples of this study predate the infection). Cell type and time point are not known. The CDR3 runs from the conserved cysteine through the conserved F or W. The D gene is left open where the match is weak. A clone size is listed for some rows: how often the clone was seen (once, few, many), or a class if it is expanded.

V,D,J,size,CDR3,DNA
TRBV12-3/TRBV12-4,.,TRBJ2-1,many,CASSSTQGRKRNEQFF,TGTGCCAGCTCATCCACACAGGGACGGAAGCGCAATGAGCAGTTCTTC
TRBV7-2,TRBD1,TRBJ1-2,few,CASSLVRTGGSYTF,TGTGCCAGCAGCTTAGTGCGGACAGGGGGTAGCTACACCTTC
TRBV5-1,.,TRBJ1-6,many,CASSLVATETIGSPLHF,TGCGCCAGCAGCTTGGTTGCGACAGAGACCATCGGTTCACCCCTCCACTTT
TRBV10-3,.,TRBJ1-2,few,CAISESKGGGYTF,TGTGCCATCAGTGAGTCGAAGGGAGGCGGCTACACCTTC
TRBV28,.,TRBJ1-5,many,CASSEQGLGNQPQHF,TGTGCCAGCAGTGAACAGGGTCTGGGCAATCAGCCCCAGCATTTT
TRBV4-3,TRBD1,TRBJ2-1,few,CASSRIRGSSYNEQFF,TGCGCCAGCAGCCGTATCAGGGGGAGCTCCTACAATGAGCAGTTCTTC
TRBV2,.,TRBJ1-1,.,CASRAVGQNTEAFF,TGTGCCAGCAGGGCGGTGGGCCAGAACACTGAAGCTTTCTTT
TRBV7-3,.,TRBJ2-6,.,CARQLPSYFSVSGANVLTF,TGTGCCAGACAACTACCCAGTTATTTCAGTGTTTCTGGGGCCAACGTCCTGACTTTC
TRBV29-1,TRBD1,TRBJ2-2,few,CSGHRGTGELFF,TGCAGCGGGCACAGGGGGACCGGGGAGCTGTTTTTT
TRBV5-1,.,TRBJ1-1,.,CASSFFGATNTEAFF,TGCGCCAGCAGCTTTTTCGGGGCTACGAACACTGAAGCTTTCTTT
TRBV14,TRBD2,TRBJ2-1,.,CASIQWSGGARNEQFF,TGTGCCAGCATCCAATGGAGCGGGGGGGCCCGTAATGAGCAGTTCTTC
TRBV4-3,.,TRBJ2-2,.,CASSQDFRSTNTGELFF,TGCGCCAGCAGCCAAGATTTCAGGTCAACGAACACCGGGGAGCTGTTTTTT
TRBV20-1,.,TRBJ1-6,few,CSASRDYNSPLHF,TGCAGTGCTAGCCGGGATTATAATTCACCCCTCCACTTT
TRBV2,.,TRBJ1-5,few,CASSSRHAYSNQPQHF,TGTGCCAGCAGTAGTAGACATGCCTATAGCAATCAGCCCCAGCATTTT
TRBV4-1,.,TRBJ1-6,few,CASSQGAPGSYSPLHF,TGCGCCAGCAGCCAAGGAGCTCCGGGAAGTTATTCACCCCTCCACTTT
TRBV9,TRBD2,TRBJ2-7,.,CASSPHGGGSREQYF,TGTGCCAGCAGCCCTCACGGGGGGGGATCGCGCGAGCAGTACTTC
TRBV5-1,.,TRBJ2-3,few,CASSFSGLNTDTQYF,TGCGCCAGCAGCTTCTCGGGCCTAAACACAGATACGCAGTATTTT
TRBV27,TRBD1,TRBJ2-7,.,CASSLWTGDREQYF,TGTGCCAGCAGTTTATGGACAGGGGATAGAGAGCAGTACTTC
TRBV25-1,.,TRBJ1-1,few,CASSEHGGYTEAFF,TGTGCCAGCAGTGAACATGGGGGATACACTGAAGCTTTCTTT
TRBV20-1,.,TRBJ2-3,few,CSANPPAGPSTDTQYF,TGCAGTGCGAACCCACCAGCGGGCCCTAGCACAGATACGCAGTATTTT
TRBV4-1,.,TRBJ1-1,few,CASSQEGPSPGNTEAFF,TGCGCCAGCAGCCAAGAAGGGCCATCACCGGGGAACACTGAAGCTTTCTTT
TRBV5-6,TRBD1,TRBJ2-1,.,CASSQGRTGREFF,TGTGCCAGCAGCCAGGGACGGACAGGGAGAGAGTTCTTC
TRBV4-3,.,TRBJ1-1,few,CASSQDNAGKAFF,TGCGCCAGCAGCCAAGATAATGCGGGAAAAGCTTTCTTT
TRBV29-1,.,TRBJ2-7,few,CSGGPGVGEQYF,TGCAGCGGCGGGCCTGGGGTGGGCGAGCAGTACTTC
TRBV11-2,.,TRBJ1-3,.,CASSFIPPSSGNTIYF,TGTGCCAGCAGCTTCATCCCACCGAGCTCTGGAAACACCATATATTTT
TRBV27,.,TRBJ2-2,.,CASTSLDPDRELFF,TGTGCCAGCACTTCCCTGGACCCGGACCGGGAGCTGTTTTTT
TRBV20-1,.,TRBJ2-7,.,CSAREFGGQSSYEQYF,TGCAGTGCTAGAGAGTTCGGGGGACAGAGCTCCTACGAGCAGTACTTC
TRBV4-1,TRBD1,TRBJ1-6,.,CASSQVRQGADNSPLHF,TGCGCCAGCAGCCAAGTCCGACAGGGGGCAGATAATTCACCCCTCCACTTT
TRBV27,.,TRBJ1-2,.,CASSSYRKGSYGYTF,TGTGCCAGCAGTTCTTACAGGAAAGGTAGCTATGGCTACACCTTC
TRBV4-2,.,TRBJ2-2,few,CASSQAGTGAYGELFF,TGTGCCAGCAGCCAAGCGGGGACGGGGGCATACGGGGAGCTGTTTTTT
TRBV19,.,TRBJ1-2,.,CASSVDSYGYTF,TGTGCCAGTAGTGTCGACTCCTATGGCTACACCTTC
TRBV7-9,TRBD2,TRBJ2-2,many,CASSLSGGANTGELFF,TGTGCCAGCAGCTTAAGCGGGGGGGCGAACACCGGGGAGCTGTTTTTT
TRBV6-6,.,TRBJ1-3,.,CASGSGGNTIYF,TGTGCCAGCGGCTCTGGTGGAAACACCATATATTTT
TRBV4-1,.,TRBJ2-7,.,CASSLEPGPASYEQYF,TGCGCCAGCAGCCTAGAGCCGGGGCCTGCCTCCTACGAGCAGTACTTC
TRBV4-3,TRBD2,TRBJ2-7,.,CASSQDSGRLGEQYF,TGCGCCAGCAGCCAAGATTCCGGGAGGCTGGGAGAGCAGTACTTC